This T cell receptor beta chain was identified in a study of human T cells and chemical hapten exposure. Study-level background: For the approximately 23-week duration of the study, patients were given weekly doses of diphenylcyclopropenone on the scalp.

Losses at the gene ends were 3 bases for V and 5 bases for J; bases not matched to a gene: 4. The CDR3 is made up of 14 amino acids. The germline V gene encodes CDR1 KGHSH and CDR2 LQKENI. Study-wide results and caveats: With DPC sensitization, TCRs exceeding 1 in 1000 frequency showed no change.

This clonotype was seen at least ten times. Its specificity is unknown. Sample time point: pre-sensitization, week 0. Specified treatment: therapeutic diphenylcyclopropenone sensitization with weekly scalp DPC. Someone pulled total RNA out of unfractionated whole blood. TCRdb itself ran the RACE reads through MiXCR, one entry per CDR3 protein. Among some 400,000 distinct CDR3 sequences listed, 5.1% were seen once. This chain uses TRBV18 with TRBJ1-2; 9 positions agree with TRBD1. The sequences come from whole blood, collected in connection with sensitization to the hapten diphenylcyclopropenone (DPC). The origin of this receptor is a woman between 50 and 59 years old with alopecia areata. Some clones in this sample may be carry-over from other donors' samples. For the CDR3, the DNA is TGTGCCAGCTCACCGGGACAGGGCGGGTATGGCTACACCTTC. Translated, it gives CASSPGQGGYGYTF.